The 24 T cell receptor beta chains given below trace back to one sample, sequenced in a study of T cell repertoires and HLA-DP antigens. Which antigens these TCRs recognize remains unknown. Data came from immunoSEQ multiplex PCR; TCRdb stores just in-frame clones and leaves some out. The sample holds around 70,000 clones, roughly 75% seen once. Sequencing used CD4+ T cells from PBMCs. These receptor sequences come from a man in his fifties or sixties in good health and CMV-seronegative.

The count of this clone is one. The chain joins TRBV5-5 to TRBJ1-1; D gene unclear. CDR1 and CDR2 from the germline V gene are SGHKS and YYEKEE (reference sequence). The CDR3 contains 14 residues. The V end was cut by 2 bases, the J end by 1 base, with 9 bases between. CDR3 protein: CASSLIPGNTEAFF. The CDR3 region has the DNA TGTGCCAGCAGCTTAATCCCAGGGAACACTGAAGCTTTCTTT.

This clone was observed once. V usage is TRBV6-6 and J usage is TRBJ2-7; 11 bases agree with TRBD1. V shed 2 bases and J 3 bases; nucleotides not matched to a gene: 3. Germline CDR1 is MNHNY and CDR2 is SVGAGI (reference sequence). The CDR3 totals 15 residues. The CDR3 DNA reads TGTGCCAGCAGTTACCGGGGACAGGGGGTCTACGAGCAGTACTTC. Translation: CASSYRGQGVYEQYF.

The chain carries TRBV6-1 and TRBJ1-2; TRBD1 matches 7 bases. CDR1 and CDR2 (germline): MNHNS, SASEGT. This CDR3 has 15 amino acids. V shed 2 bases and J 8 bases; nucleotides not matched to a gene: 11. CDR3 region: CASSEWRQGVGGYTF. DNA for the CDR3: TGTGCCAGCAGTGAATGGAGGCAGGGGGTTGGCGGCTACACCTTC.

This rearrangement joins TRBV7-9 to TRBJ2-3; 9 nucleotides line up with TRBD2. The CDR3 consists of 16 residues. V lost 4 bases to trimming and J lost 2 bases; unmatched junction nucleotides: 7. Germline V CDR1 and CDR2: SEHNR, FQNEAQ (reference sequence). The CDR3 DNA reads TGTGCCAGCAGCTCGACTAGCGGAGTTTTCACAGATACGCAGTATTTT. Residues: CASSSTSGVFTDTQYF.

The CDR3 is CASRPRLAGAYYNEQFF. The CDR3 DNA follows: TGTGCCAGCAGACCCCGATTAGCGGGGGCCTACTACAATGAGCAGTTCTTC. The J gene is TRBJ2-1, the V gene TRBV7-8, with 9 bases that match TRBD2. Germline CDR1 and CDR2: SGHVS and FQNEAQ. Trimming removed 6 bases from V and 3 bases from J; junction bases left unmatched: 12. This CDR3 has 17 residues.

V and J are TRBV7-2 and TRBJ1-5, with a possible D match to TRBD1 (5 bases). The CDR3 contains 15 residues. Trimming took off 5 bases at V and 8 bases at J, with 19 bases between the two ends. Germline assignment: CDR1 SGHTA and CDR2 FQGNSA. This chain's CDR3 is CASSPDPGPEKPQHF. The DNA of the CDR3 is TGTGCCAGCAGCCCGGACCCAGGGCCGGAAAAGCCCCAGCATTTT.

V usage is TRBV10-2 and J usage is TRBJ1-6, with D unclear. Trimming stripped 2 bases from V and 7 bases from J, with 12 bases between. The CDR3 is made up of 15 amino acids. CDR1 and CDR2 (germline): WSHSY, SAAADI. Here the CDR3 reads CASSEGVMSNSPLHF. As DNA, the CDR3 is TGCGCCAGCAGTGAGGGGGTAATGAGCAATTCACCCCTCCACTTT.

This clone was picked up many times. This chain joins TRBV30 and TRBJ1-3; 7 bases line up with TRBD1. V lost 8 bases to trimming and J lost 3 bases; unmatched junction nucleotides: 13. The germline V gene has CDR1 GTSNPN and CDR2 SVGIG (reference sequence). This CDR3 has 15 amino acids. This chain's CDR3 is CAQVSSGGVGNTIYF. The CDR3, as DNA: TGTGCCCAGGTCTCGTCAGGGGGTGTTGGAAACACCATATATTTT.

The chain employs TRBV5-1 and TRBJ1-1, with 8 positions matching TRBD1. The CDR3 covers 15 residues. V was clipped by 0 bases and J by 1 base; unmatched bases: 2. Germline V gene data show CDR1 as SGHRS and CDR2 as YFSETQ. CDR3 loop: CASSLGGQANTEAFF. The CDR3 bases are TGCGCCAGCAGCTTGGGGGGACAGGCGAACACTGAAGCTTTCTTT. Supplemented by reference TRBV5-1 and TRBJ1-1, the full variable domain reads KAGVTQTPRYLIKTRGQQVTLSCSPISGHRSVSWYQQTPGQGLQFLFEYFSETQRNKGNFPGRFSGRQFSNSRSEMNVSTLELGDSALYLCASSLGGQANTEAFFGQGTRLTVV.

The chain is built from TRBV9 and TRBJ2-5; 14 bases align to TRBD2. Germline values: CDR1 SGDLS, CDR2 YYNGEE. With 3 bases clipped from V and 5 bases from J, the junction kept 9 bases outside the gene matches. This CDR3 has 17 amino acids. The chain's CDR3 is CASSARTSGRIRETQYF. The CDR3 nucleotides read TGTGCCAGCAGCGCCCGGACTAGCGGGAGGATAAGGGAGACCCAGTACTTC.

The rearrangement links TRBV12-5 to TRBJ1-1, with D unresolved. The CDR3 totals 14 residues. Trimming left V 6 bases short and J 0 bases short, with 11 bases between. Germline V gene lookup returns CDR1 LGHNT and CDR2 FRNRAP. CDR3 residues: CASGLQNMNTEAFF. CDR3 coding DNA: TGTGCTAGTGGCCTACAGAACATGAACACTGAAGCTTTCTTT.

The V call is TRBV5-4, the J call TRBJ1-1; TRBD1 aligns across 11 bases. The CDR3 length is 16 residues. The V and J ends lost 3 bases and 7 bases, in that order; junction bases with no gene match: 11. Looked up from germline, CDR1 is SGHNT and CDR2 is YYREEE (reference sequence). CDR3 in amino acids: CASSWGRGQGASEAFF. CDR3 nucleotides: TGTGCCAGCAGCTGGGGTCGCGGACAGGGGGCGAGTGAAGCTTTCTTT.

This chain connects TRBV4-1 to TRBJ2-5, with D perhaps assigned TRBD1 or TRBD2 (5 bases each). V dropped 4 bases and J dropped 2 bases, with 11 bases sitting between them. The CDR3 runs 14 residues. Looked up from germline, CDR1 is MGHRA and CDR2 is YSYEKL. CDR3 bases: TGCGCCAGCAGCCTCGGGACGGAACAAGAGACCCAGTACTTC. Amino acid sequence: CASSLGTEQETQYF.

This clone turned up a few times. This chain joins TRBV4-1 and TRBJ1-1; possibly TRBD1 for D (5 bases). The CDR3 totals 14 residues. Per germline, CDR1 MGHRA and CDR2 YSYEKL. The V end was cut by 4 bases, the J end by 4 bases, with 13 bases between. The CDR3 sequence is CASSPSRGGTEAFF. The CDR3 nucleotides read TGCGCCAGCAGCCCCTCCCGGGGGGGCACTGAAGCTTTCTTT.

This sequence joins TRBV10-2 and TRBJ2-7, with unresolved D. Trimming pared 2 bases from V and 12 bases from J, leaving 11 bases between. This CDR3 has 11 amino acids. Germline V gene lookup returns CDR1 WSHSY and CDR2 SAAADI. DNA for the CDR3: TGCGCCAGCAGTGAGATGGCTAGTCGGTACTTC. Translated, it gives CASSEMASRYF.

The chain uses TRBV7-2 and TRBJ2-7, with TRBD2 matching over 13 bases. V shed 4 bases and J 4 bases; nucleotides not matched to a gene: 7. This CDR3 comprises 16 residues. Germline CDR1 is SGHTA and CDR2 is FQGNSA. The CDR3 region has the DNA TGTGCCAGCAGCTCAAGGACTAGCGGGGGAAGGTACGAGCAGTACTTC. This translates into CASSSRTSGGRYEQYF.

The CDR3 loop is CASSRGDGTYEQYF. The CDR3 DNA sequence: TGTGCCAGTAGTAGGGGTGATGGCACCTACGAGCAGTACTTC. The rearrangement joins TRBV19 to TRBJ2-7; no clear D gene. The CDR3 has 14 residues. Germline CDR1 reads LNHDA; CDR2 reads SQIVND (reference sequence). V lost 4 bases to trimming and J lost 2 bases, with 12 bases between them.

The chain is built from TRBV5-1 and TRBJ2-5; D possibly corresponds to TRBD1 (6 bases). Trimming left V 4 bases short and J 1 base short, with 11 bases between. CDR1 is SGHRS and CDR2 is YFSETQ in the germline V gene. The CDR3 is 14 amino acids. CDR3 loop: CASSPGQFQETQYF. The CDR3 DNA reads TGCGCCAGCAGCCCTGGACAGTTCCAAGAGACCCAGTACTTC.

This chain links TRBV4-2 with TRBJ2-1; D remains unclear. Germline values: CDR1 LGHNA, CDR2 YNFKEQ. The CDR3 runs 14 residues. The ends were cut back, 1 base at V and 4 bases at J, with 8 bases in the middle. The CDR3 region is CASSQGARYNEQFF. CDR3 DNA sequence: TGTGCCAGCAGCCAAGGAGCCCGTTACAATGAGCAGTTCTTC.

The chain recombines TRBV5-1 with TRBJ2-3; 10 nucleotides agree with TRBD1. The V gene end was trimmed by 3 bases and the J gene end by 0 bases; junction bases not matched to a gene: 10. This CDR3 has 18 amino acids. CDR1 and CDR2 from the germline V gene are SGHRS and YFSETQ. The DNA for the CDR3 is TGCGCCAGCAGCTCGGGACAGGGGCCGGGCCCAAGCACAGATACGCAGTATTTT. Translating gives CASSSGQGPGPSTDTQYF.

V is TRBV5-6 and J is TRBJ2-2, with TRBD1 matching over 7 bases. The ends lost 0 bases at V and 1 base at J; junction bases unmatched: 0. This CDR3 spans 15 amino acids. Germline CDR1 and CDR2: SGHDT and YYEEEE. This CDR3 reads CASSLDRGNTGELFF. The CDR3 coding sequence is TGTGCCAGCAGCTTGGACAGGGGGAACACCGGGGAGCTGTTTTTT.

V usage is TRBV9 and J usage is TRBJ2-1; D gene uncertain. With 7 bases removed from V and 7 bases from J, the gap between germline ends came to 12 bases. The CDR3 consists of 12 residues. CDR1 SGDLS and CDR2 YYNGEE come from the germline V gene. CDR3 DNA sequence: TGTGCCAGCGGCCCCCGGAATAATGAGCAGTTCTTC. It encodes CASGPRNNEQFF.

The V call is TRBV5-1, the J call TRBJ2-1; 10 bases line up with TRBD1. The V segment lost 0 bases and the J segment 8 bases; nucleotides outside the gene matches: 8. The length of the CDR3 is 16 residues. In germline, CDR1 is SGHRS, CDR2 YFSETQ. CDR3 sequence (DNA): TGCGCCAGCAGCTTGGCCCCGGGACAGGGGAGGTATGAGCAGTTCTTC. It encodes CASSLAPGQGRYEQFF.

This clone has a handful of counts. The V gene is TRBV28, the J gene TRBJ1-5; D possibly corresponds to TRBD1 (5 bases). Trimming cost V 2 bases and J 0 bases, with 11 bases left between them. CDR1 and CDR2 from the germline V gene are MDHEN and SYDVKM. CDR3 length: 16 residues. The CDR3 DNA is TGTGCCAGCAGTTTAACGGGGCCGTATAGCAATCAGCCCCAGCATTTT. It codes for CASSLTGPYSNQPQHF.